Listed below are T cell receptor beta chains from one sample, sequenced in a study of T-cell memory formation after mild COVID-19. Using its own MiXCR run on the 5' RACE reads, TCRdb lists one record per CDR3 protein. Here the sample spans about 340,000 distinct CDR3 sequences, 10% to 15% being singletons. The sequenced material came from PBMCs or a T cell subset sorted from them (not recorded which). All receptors derive from a man aged 18 to 35 who had mild COVID-19 (a few samples of this study predate the infection). Cell type and time point are not known. Each CDR3 is given with its conserved first and last residue. A D gene is named only where the DNA matches it firmly. The listing skips clone size in some rows; elsewhere it reads once, few, many or a size class.

D gene	V gene	J gene	clone size	CDR3 DNA	CDR3 protein
-	TRBV18	TRBJ2-7	few	TGTGCCAGCTCACCTGACGGTCTCTCCTACGAGCAGTACTTC	CASSPDGLSYEQYF
-	TRBV9	TRBJ2-5	many	TGTGCCAGCAGCAATTCCCCCTCTCCCCAAGAGACCCAGTACTTC	CASSNSPSPQETQYF
-	TRBV6-2/TRBV6-3	TRBJ2-2	few	TGTGCCAGCAGTTACTCGATCCACCCGAACACCGGGGAGCTGTTTTTT	CASSYSIHPNTGELFF
-	TRBV6-5	TRBJ1-4	few	TGTGCCAGCAGTTACGGAGGGGTTAATGAAAAACTGTTTTTT	CASSYGGVNEKLFF
TRBD2	TRBV24-1	TRBJ2-1	few	TGTGCCACCAGTGATACTAGCGGGGGCTTGAGCTCCTACAATGAGCAGTTCTTC	CATSDTSGGLSSYNEQFF
-	TRBV28	TRBJ1-3	many	TGTGCCAGCAGACTGACCGGGAGCCTTGGGGGAAGCGCCATATATTTT	CASRLTGSLGGSAIYF
-	TRBV5-4	TRBJ2-2	-	TGTGCCAGCACCCCGACTGCCCTTAACACCGGGGAGCTGTTTTTT	CASTPTALNTGELFF
TRBD2	TRBV12-3/TRBV12-4	TRBJ2-7	-	TGTGCCAGCAGTCCTGTTTCGCGGGGGGCCTACGAGCAGTACTTC	CASSPVSRGAYEQYF
-	TRBV6-1	TRBJ1-2	few	TGTGCCAGCCAAAGCCGCAGCGGCTACACCTTC	CASQSRSGYTF
-	TRBV15	TRBJ1-2	-	TGTGCCATCTCTACCGACCCTAACTATGGCTACACCTTC	CAISTDPNYGYTF
-	TRBV28	TRBJ2-2	-	TGTGCCAGCAGTCCAGGGTCTGACACCGGGGAGCTGTTTTTT	CASSPGSDTGELFF
-	TRBV12-3/TRBV12-4	TRBJ1-4	few	TGTGCCAGTAGACAGGCTCCTAATGAAAAACTGTTTTTT	CASRQAPNEKLFF
-	TRBV6-2/TRBV6-3	TRBJ2-7	-	TGTGCCAGCAGTTCAATGGCCGAGCAGTACTTC	CASSSMAEQYF
-	TRBV21-1	TRBJ2-6	-	TGTGCCAGCAGCCCGGCGGGGGTAGCCAACGTCCTGACTTTC	CASSPAGVANVLTF
-	TRBV4-2	TRBJ2-6	-	TGTGCCAGCACTGTCCGTTCTATGAAGGGGGCCAACGTCCTGACTTTC	CASTVRSMKGANVLTF
-	TRBV30	TRBJ1-1	few	TGTGCCTGGACGGGGGGAATGAACACTGAAGCTTTCTTT	CAWTGGMNTEAFF
-	TRBV5-1	TRBJ2-1	-	TGCGCCAGCAGCTTTGTAGGGGGACGCCTCAGCTCCTACAATGAGCAGTTCTTC	CASSFVGGRLSSYNEQFF
-	TRBV20-1	TRBJ1-5	few	TGCAGTGCTAGGGAAGGAGAACAGGACAATCAGCCCCAGCATTTT	CSAREGEQDNQPQHF
-	TRBV9	TRBJ2-3	-	TGTGCCAGCAGCCGGTCCCAGGGGTCAGGAGATACGCAGTATTTT	CASSRSQGSGDTQYF
-	TRBV7-2	TRBJ2-1	few	TGTGCCAGCAGCTTAGTTTCGACGGGGGCGAGGAATGAGCAGTTCTTC	CASSLVSTGARNEQFF
-	TRBV4-1	TRBJ2-5	-	TGCGCCAGCAGCCAAGAGGGAATGGGGGGTACGGAGACCCAGTACTTC	CASSQEGMGGTETQYF